Following are 20 T cell receptor beta chains from one sample sequenced in a study of T cells after yellow fever vaccination. TCRdb redid the calling of the 5' RACE reads with MiXCR, one entry per CDR3 protein. The sample includes some 320,000 distinct CDR3 sequences, around a tenth of them seen just once. The sequenced sample was CD4+ T cells sorted from PBMCs, obtained 45 days after the yellow fever booster vaccination. These receptors were obtained from a man in his late teens or twenties who received the YFV17D yellow fever vaccine.

This clonotype was seen only a few times. This chain joins TRBV18 and TRBJ2-1, with 8 positions matching TRBD1. V shed 0 bases, J shed 9 bases, and the junction held 10 bases outside the gene matches. Germline values: CDR1 KGHSH, CDR2 LQKENI. CDR3 length: 16 residues. Here the CDR3 DNA reads TGTGCCAGCTCACCACCTGGACAGGGTCCCCAAGGTGAGCAGTTCTTC. Residues: CASSPPGQGPQGEQFF.

This chain joins TRBV5-1 and TRBJ2-3; a weak D match, TRBD2 (5 bases). Trimming pared 0 bases from V and 2 bases from J, leaving 7 bases between. CDR1 and CDR2 (germline): SGHRS, YFSETQ. The CDR3 is made up of 14 amino acids. The CDR3, as DNA: TGCGCCAGCAGCTTGGGCGGGTTCACAGATACGCAGTATTTT. This encodes CASSLGGFTDTQYF.

This clonotype turned up a few times. This chain connects TRBV6-1 to TRBJ2-5; D remains unclear. The germline gives CDR1 MNHNS, CDR2 SASEGT. CDR3 length equals 13 residues. Deletions cut 6 bases from V and 3 bases from J, with 11 bases between. CDR3 protein: CASSIRAKETQYF. In nucleotides, the CDR3 is TGTGCCAGCAGCATAAGGGCTAAAGAGACCCAGTACTTC.

This clonotype was counted between two and nine times. The rearrangement joins TRBV25-1 to TRBJ1-6, with 11 bases fitting TRBD1. V lost 4 bases and J lost 6; bases outside the gene matches: 5. Germline loops: CDR1 MGHDK, CDR2 SYGVNS. This CDR3 has 16 residues. CDR3 nucleotide sequence: TGTGCCAGCAGTGGGACAGGGGGCGGGAGTAATTCACCCCTCCACTTT. It translates to CASSGTGGGSNSPLHF.

This clonotype was observed a handful of times. The rearrangement joins TRBV18 to TRBJ2-7; D ambiguous. The CDR3 is 13 amino acids. Germline CDR1 KGHSH, CDR2 LQKENI. V gave up 5 bases and J gave up 0 bases, with 8 bases separating them. CDR3 bases: TGTGCCAGCTCAACAGTCAGCTCCTACGAGCAGTACTTC. Protein sequence: CASSTVSSYEQYF.

The sample holds a few counts of this clonotype. This chain links TRBV7-9 with TRBJ1-2; D perhaps matches TRBD1 (6 bases). The germline CDR1 and CDR2 sequences are SEHNR and FQNEAQ (reference sequence). The CDR3 is made up of 13 amino acids. Trimming left V 1 base short and J 9 bases short, with 12 bases between. The CDR3 sequence: CASSLEGGLSYTF. The CDR3 nucleotides are TGTGCCAGCAGCTTAGAGGGGGGTCTAAGCTACACCTTC.

The chain employs TRBV5-5 and TRBJ1-1; D uncertain. Trimming took off 6 bases at V and 2 bases at J, with 8 bases between the two ends. CDR3 length: 12 amino acids. Germline CDR1 SGHKS, CDR2 YYEKEE (reference sequence). The CDR3 loop reads CASTHSNTEAFF. The CDR3 coding sequence is TGTGCCAGCACCCACAGCAACACTGAAGCTTTCTTT.

This clonotype was counted only a few times. The V and J genes are TRBV5-6 and TRBJ1-6, with D possibly matching TRBD1 (5 bases). The CDR3 totals 15 residues. The V gene's germline CDR1 is SGHDT and CDR2 YYEEEE. Trimming removed 1 base from V and 4 bases from J, with 9 bases in between. The CDR3 DNA follows: TGTGCCAGCAGCTTGCGACAGTATTATAATTCACCCCTCCACTTT. Amino acid sequence: CASSLRQYYNSPLHF.

This clonotype was observed a handful of times. The gene calls are TRBV14 and TRBJ1-1, with 7 bases fitting TRBD1. The germline gives CDR1 SGHDN, CDR2 FVKESK. The CDR3 is 16 amino acids. Losses at the gene ends were 0 bases for V and 4 bases for J; bases not matched to a gene: 8. This chain's CDR3 is CASSQDRGGAFTEAFF. CDR3 nucleotide sequence: TGTGCCAGCAGCCAAGATCGAGGGGGCGCATTCACTGAAGCTTTCTTT.

This chain connects TRBV24-1 to TRBJ2-3; TRBD1 aligns across 10 bases. V lost 2 bases to trimming and J lost 2 bases; unmatched junction nucleotides: 6. Germline V CDR1 and CDR2: KGHDR, SFDVKD. This CDR3 spans 17 amino acids. In nucleotides, the CDR3 is TGTGCCACCAGTGATTCTCCGGGACAGGGGAACACAGATACGCAGTATTTT. Its protein is CATSDSPGQGNTDTQYF.

V gene TRBV7-3 combines with J gene TRBJ2-2; 8 bases line up with TRBD2. The germline V gene encodes CDR1 SGHTA and CDR2 FQGTGA. CDR3 length: 16 amino acids. V trimming: 5 bases; J trimming: 5 bases; junction bases outside the gene matches: 10. CDR3 residues: CASSPGGTTLTGELFF. CDR3 bases: TGTGCCAGCAGCCCGGGGGGGACTACCCTAACCGGGGAGCTGTTTTTT.

This clonotype was seen at least ten times. This rearrangement joins TRBV10-3 to TRBJ1-2; 9 nucleotides align to TRBD1. Unmatched junction bases numbered 8, after V lost 4 bases and J lost 5 bases. Germline V gene data show CDR1 as ENHRY and CDR2 as SYGVKD. The CDR3 loop spans 15 amino acids. CDR3 amino acids: CAISADPGTGYGYTF. The CDR3 DNA reads TGTGCCATCAGTGCAGATCCCGGGACAGGGTATGGCTACACCTTC.

In its sample, this clonotype was seen a few times. This rearrangement joins TRBV20-1 to TRBJ1-1; no definite D call. With 3 bases removed from V and 5 bases from J, the gap between germline ends came to 13 bases. This CDR3 comprises 13 residues. Germline CDR1 reads DFQATT; CDR2 reads SNEGSKA (reference sequence). The CDR3, as DNA: TGCAGTGCTAGCCGGGATTTATCTACTGAAGCTTTCTTT. Translation gives CSASRDLSTEAFF.

This chain connects TRBV29-1 to TRBJ2-7; TRBD2 matches 12 bases. This CDR3 has 17 amino acids. Germline-derived CDR1 and CDR2 are SQVTM and ANQGSEA. Unmatched junction bases numbered 10, after V lost 2 bases and J lost 2 bases. The CDR3 reads CSVEYTFRTSGAYEQYV. CDR3 nucleotide sequence: TGCAGCGTTGAATATACTTTTCGGACTAGCGGGGCCTACGAGCAGTACGTC.

The CDR3 loop reads CASSLAGGGREQFF. The CDR3, as DNA: TGTGCCAGCAGTCTAGCGGGGGGAGGTCGGGAGCAGTTCTTC. J is TRBJ2-1 and V is TRBV2, with TRBD2 matching 11 bases. Germline V CDR1 and CDR2: SNHLY, FYNNEI. V was clipped by 5 bases and J by 10 bases; unmatched bases: 7. This CDR3 contains 14 residues. Full variable domain (rest looked up from reference TRBV2 and TRBJ2-1): EPEVTQTPSHQVTQMGQEVILRCVPISNHLYFYWYRQILGQKVEFLVSFYNNEISEKSEIFDDQFSVERPDGSNFTLKIRSTKLEDSAMYFCASSLAGGGREQFFGPGTRLTVL.

This clonotype was seen many times. The chain uses TRBV5-1 and TRBJ1-2, with D maybe TRBD1 (5 bases). Trimming took off 6 bases at V and 3 bases at J, with 12 bases between the two ends. The germline CDR1 and CDR2 sequences are SGHRS and YFSETQ. This CDR3 has 13 amino acids. Here the CDR3 reads CASTWGYDYGYTF. The CDR3 DNA is TGCGCCAGCACCTGGGGGTATGACTATGGCTACACCTTC.

This clonotype was observed a handful of times. The V gene is TRBV5-1, the J gene TRBJ2-2, with D unclear. Germline V CDR1 and CDR2: SGHRS, YFSETQ. Trimming cost V 4 bases and J 6 bases, with 16 bases left between them. The CDR3 spans 15 residues. The CDR3, as DNA: TGCGCCAGCAGCATAGCTATTCCCTGGGCCGGGGAGCTGTTTTTT. This gives the protein CASSIAIPWAGELFF. Based on the CDR3 plus reference TRBV5-1 and TRBJ2-2, the full variable domain is KAGVTQTPRYLIKTRGQQVTLSCSPISGHRSVSWYQQTPGQGLQFLFEYFSETQRNKGNFPGRFSGRQFSNSRSEMNVSTLELGDSALYLCASSIAIPWAGELFFGEGSRLTVL.

This clonotype was found a few times. This chain links TRBV2 with TRBJ1-4, with D unclear. V gave up 5 bases and J gave up 4 bases, with 5 bases separating them. The CDR3 is 12 amino acids. Per the germline V gene, CDR1 is SNHLY and CDR2 is FYNNEI. CDR3 sequence: CASSLNNEKLFF. As DNA, the CDR3 is TGTGCCAGCAGTTTGAATAATGAAAAACTGTTTTTT.

CDR3 sequence (DNA): TGTGCCAGCAGTTTTACGGGGGCCAATAATTTCTACAATGAGCAGTTCTTC. Amino acids: CASSFTGANNFYNEQFF. This chain links TRBV12-3 or TRBV12-4 with TRBJ2-1, with D possibly called TRBD1 or TRBD2 (6 bases each). V was clipped by 3 bases and J by 3 bases, with 18 bases between them. The CDR3 contains 17 residues.

This clonotype was seen more than once but under ten times. The J gene is TRBJ2-5, the V gene TRBV18, with D unclear. The V end lost 6 bases, the J end lost 2 bases, and 13 bases lay between the germline ends. This CDR3 contains 14 residues. Germline V lookup: CDR1 KGHSH, CDR2 LQKENI. CDR3 sequence: CASSSVSVQETQYF. Here the CDR3 DNA reads TGTGCCAGCTCCTCGGTGTCAGTACAAGAGACCCAGTACTTC.